Sequencing of this T cell receptor beta chain was carried out in a study of identifying expanded T cells in peripheral blood. Regarding the study as a whole: About 1.3 clones differed between technical replicates, versus approximately 17 and 20 over time. Across healthy donors, higher total template counts meant significantly greater roughly two-week count variance.

Collection occurred without any documented infections or immune events in donors. As regards this clone: Its specificity is not known.

Repertoires were generated with immunoSEQ multiplex PCR, while TCRdb's copy carries only in-frame clones and drops some. This table has about 130,000 clones, less than 90% appearing once. Specimen: blood. This receptor was obtained from a person between 18 and 75 years old in good health.

The CDR3, as DNA: TGCGCCAGCAGTCAGGGGGCGGCCAATCAGCCCCAGCATTTT. It encodes CASSQGAANQPQHF. The genes are TRBV10-2 and TRBJ1-5; 8 bases match TRBD1. The CDR3 is 14 amino acids. Germline CDR1 WSHSY, CDR2 SAAADI. V shed 5 bases and J 3 bases; nucleotides not matched to a gene: 3.